A single sample gave rise to the 15 T cell receptor beta chains below, sequenced in a study of response to subunit inactivated influenza vaccine. Using its own MiXCR run on the RT-PCR reads, TCRdb lists one record per CDR3 protein. The sample contains 550,000 to 600,000 distinct CDR3 sequences, about 11% of which appear only once. This sample comprised PBMCs from blood, obtained on the day of vaccination. All receptors derive from a man aged 50 or older who received an inactivated influenza vaccine.

The rearrangement links TRBV6-1 to TRBJ2-2, with D possibly matching TRBD2 (6 bases). Trimming shortened V by 7 bases and J by 1 base, and 13 bases separated the two germline ends. This CDR3 contains 15 residues. Germline V gives CDR1 MNHNS, CDR2 SASEGT. Written as DNA, the CDR3 is TGTGCCAGCAATGTCCCGGGAGAGAACACCGGGGAGCTGTTTTTT. Translation gives CASNVPGENTGELFF.

This clonotype was observed a handful of times. The V gene is TRBV12-3 or TRBV12-4, the J gene TRBJ1-3, with a weak D call TRBD1 (5 bases). This CDR3 spans 14 amino acids. The V gene lost 7 bases and the J gene lost 4 bases, with 14 bases spanning the gap. CDR3 DNA sequence: TGTGCCAGCACCATCGTGGGGCCCGGAAACACCATATATTTT. This sequence encodes CASTIVGPGNTIYF.

V usage is TRBV6-5 and J usage is TRBJ2-7; 10 nucleotides match TRBD2. V dropped 2 bases and J dropped 3; count of bases not matched to a gene: 4. Germline V lookup: CDR1 MNHEY, CDR2 SVGAGI. CDR3 length: 15 residues. The CDR3 is CASSYTPSGGYEQYF. CDR3 in DNA: TGTGCCAGCAGTTACACCCCTAGCGGGGGCTACGAGCAGTACTTC.

The chain combines TRBV20-1 with TRBJ2-5, with 9 bases fitting TRBD1. The V segment lost 2 bases and the J segment 5 bases; nucleotides outside the gene matches: 9. Germline-derived CDR1 and CDR2 are DFQATT and SNEGSKA (reference sequence). This CDR3 contains 15 residues. Written as DNA, the CDR3 is TGCAGTGCTAGAAAAGGGGACAGGGTGGTTGAGACCCAGTACTTC. It codes for CSARKGDRVVETQYF.

In its sample, this clonotype was seen many times. This chain links TRBV6-1 with TRBJ2-5; the D gene could be TRBD1 or TRBD2 (5 bases each). CDR3 size: 14 residues. The V end was cut by 6 bases, the J end by 2 bases, with 13 bases between. Per the germline V gene, CDR1 is MNHNS and CDR2 is SASEGT. DNA for the CDR3: TGTGCCAGCAGCGTTCCGGGACGACAAGAGACCCAGTACTTC. Amino acid sequence: CASSVPGRQETQYF.

This clonotype was seen only a few times. This rearrangement joins TRBV4-3 to TRBJ2-5; tentative D call: TRBD2 (6 bases). The germline V and J ends were trimmed by 0 bases and 9 bases, with 14 bases remaining between them. This CDR3 has 14 residues. Germline V CDR1 and CDR2: LGHNA, YSLEER. CDR3 coding DNA: TGCGCCAGCAGCCAAGATCTTTCCTCGGGGGCCCAGTACTTC. Translation gives CASSQDLSSGAQYF.

V usage is TRBV4-3 and J usage is TRBJ1-3, with TRBD1 matching 9 bases. This CDR3 is 15 amino acids long. Germline CDR1 LGHNA, CDR2 YSLEER. After removal of 0 bases from V and 4 bases from J, the junction contained 1 base not matched to a gene. The CDR3 coding sequence is TGCGCCAGCAGCCAAGATGGGACAGGGGGAAACACCATATATTTT. Residues: CASSQDGTGGNTIYF.

This clonotype came up many times. The rearrangement uses TRBV6-5 and TRBJ1-2; D call uncertain. V dropped 2 bases and J dropped 0 bases, with 4 bases sitting between them. Looked up from germline, CDR1 is MNHEY and CDR2 is SVGAGI. The CDR3 is made up of 13 amino acids. CDR3 DNA: TGTGCCAGCAGTTACGCCGCTAACTATGGCTACACCTTC. Translated, it gives CASSYAANYGYTF.

The chain has TRBV10-3 and TRBJ2-7; tentative D call: TRBD2 (7 bases). The CDR3 runs 13 residues. The germline V gene has CDR1 ENHRY and CDR2 SYGVKD. Trimming left V 10 bases short and J 5 bases short, with 18 bases between. This CDR3 reads CATSWGGRDEQYF. The CDR3 coding sequence is TGTGCCACCTCTTGGGGGGGGCGCGACGAGCAGTACTTC.

The V call is TRBV6-1, the J call TRBJ2-7; D is perhaps TRBD2 (6 bases). There are 15 residues in the CDR3. Germline assignment: CDR1 MNHNS and CDR2 SASEGT. Trimming took off 5 bases at V and 0 bases at J, with 14 bases between the two ends. The CDR3 region is CASSPLGLASYEQYF. The CDR3 DNA follows: TGTGCCAGCAGTCCCCTGGGACTTGCCTCCTACGAGCAGTACTTC.

This clonotype was picked up many times. This chain connects TRBV24-1 to TRBJ2-1; the match to TRBD2 covers 16 bases. Germline CDR1 and CDR2: KGHDR and SFDVKD. Losses at the gene ends were 4 bases for V and 9 bases for J; bases not matched to a gene: 8. The CDR3 is 17 amino acids. This CDR3 is CATSDLGTSGRAVEQFF. DNA for the CDR3: TGTGCCACCAGTGACCTAGGGACTAGCGGGAGGGCCGTTGAGCAGTTCTTC.

The table lists this clonotype with many counts. The chain uses TRBV5-1 and TRBJ1-6; TRBD1 agrees at 8 bases. The CDR3 contains 15 residues. Germline V CDR1 and CDR2: SGHRS, YFSETQ. The V and J ends lost 3 bases and 5 bases, in that order; junction bases with no gene match: 4. The CDR3 spells CASSSRTGNNSPLHF. The CDR3 bases are TGCGCCAGCAGCTCCCGGACAGGGAATAATTCACCCCTCCACTTT.

The rearrangement links TRBV4-3 to TRBJ2-3; D ambiguous. CDR1 is LGHNA, CDR2 YSLEER, per germline. The V end was cut by 2 bases, the J end by 2 bases, with 8 bases between. This CDR3 contains 14 residues. CDR3 residues: CASSQRPFTDTQYF. CDR3 in DNA: TGCGCCAGCAGCCAAAGGCCCTTCACAGATACGCAGTATTTT.

There are a few counts of this clonotype. The rearrangement links TRBV12-3 or TRBV12-4 to TRBJ2-1; D tentatively fits TRBD1 or TRBD2 (6 bases each). The CDR3 consists of 11 residues. V lost 8 bases to trimming and J lost 12 bases, with 14 bases between them. In DNA form, the CDR3 reads TGTGCCAGCTCCATAGGGGGGAGGCAGTTCTTC. Translation: CASSIGGRQFF.

This clonotype occurred many times. V is TRBV6-2 or TRBV6-3 and J is TRBJ1-5, with D perhaps matching TRBD1 (5 bases). V was shortened by 2 bases and J by 5 bases, with 7 bases between the two germline ends. The CDR3 extends over 13 amino acids. Germline V gene sequence: CDR1 MNHEY, CDR2 SVGEGT. This chain's CDR3 is CASSYGRDQPQHF. For the CDR3, the DNA is TGTGCCAGCAGTTACGGCAGGGATCAGCCCCAGCATTTT.